This T cell receptor beta chain originates from a study of molecular identifiers for immune sequencing clone quantification. Study-wide results and limits: For effector cells, clones above 20 RNA copies held over 97% of molecules; for naive cells, under 1%. Clone sizes could be underestimated for highly expanded clones when identical TCR molecules share a barcode.

With respect to this clonotype: Its antigen is as yet unknown.

Previously described methods with listed TCR primers produced the bulk TCR libraries. Using its own MiXCR run on the PCR reads, TCRdb lists one record per CDR3 protein. Found here are tens of thousands of distinct CDR3 sequences, roughly a third of them singletons; the top ten hold 3.5% to 4%. The CDR3 consists of 16 residues. The V and J ends lost 5 bases and 2 bases, in that order; junction bases with no gene match: 7. Germline V lookup: CDR1 PRHDT, CDR2 FYEKMQ (reference sequence). The sample consisted of naive CD8+ T cells from blood, with Jurkat cell RNA spiked in. Subset indicated: FACS-sorted CD8+CD4-CCR7+CD45RA+ naive T cells. This chain connects TRBV13 to TRBJ2-7, with 12 positions matching TRBD2. This TCR was recovered from a human donor in good health. Some libraries in this study had Jurkat cell RNA spiked in. The CDR3 region is CASSGSSSGRAYEQYF. CDR3 nucleotide sequence: TGTGCCAGCAGCGGAAGTTCTAGCGGGAGGGCCTACGAGCAGTACTTC.